One and the same sample provided the 2 T cell receptor beta chains below, sequenced in a study of T cell repertoires and HLA-DP antigens. Libraries were prepared by immunoSEQ multiplex PCR; TCRdb keeps only in-frame clonotypes and omits some of them. The data contain some 120,000 clones, around 92% of them seen just once; the ten biggest clones take up more than 0.25%. No antigen has been identified for these receptors. The specimen sequenced was CD4+ T cells from PBMCs. These receptors originate from a woman aged 18-35 years in good health and CMV-seronegative.

The V gene is TRBV11-1, the J gene TRBJ2-3; TRBD2 is a possible D gene (6 bases). Germline assignment: CDR1 SGHAT and CDR2 FQDESV (reference sequence). The CDR3 length is 16 residues. V lost 2 bases, J lost 1 base, and 13 bases lay in between. CDR3 residues: CASSLLPGVGTDTQYF. The DNA for the CDR3 is TGTGCCAGCAGCTTACTCCCGGGGGTGGGCACAGATACGCAGTATTTT.

The CDR3 loop is CASSLGQGAGELFF. Written as DNA, the CDR3 is TGTGCCAGCAGCCTAGGACAGGGGGCCGGGGAGCTGTTTTTT. The chain employs TRBV11-2 and TRBJ2-2; the match to TRBD1 covers 10 bases. The CDR3 is 14 residues long. The germline V gene encodes CDR1 SGHAT and CDR2 FQNNGV. V dropped 5 bases and J dropped 6; count of bases not matched to a gene: 3.